The present T cell receptor beta chain was sequenced within a study of patients and donors after allogeneic stem cell transplantation. Germline V gives CDR1 SGDLS, CDR2 YYNGEE. Trimming removed 7 bases from V and 5 bases from J, with 8 bases in between. The CDR3 consists of 11 residues. TCRdb redid the calling of the RT-PCR reads with MiXCR, one entry per CDR3 protein. The sample shows 150,000 to 200,000 distinct CDR3 sequences, around 30% of them seen only once. Input material: blood, either unsorted or a sorted T cell fraction (not recorded which). The origin of this receptor is a human donor who was either an allogeneic HSCT recipient or a stem cell or donor lymphocyte infusion donor (not recorded which). It is not recorded whose cells these are; they may come from a transplant donor. V and J are TRBV9 and TRBJ2-3; TRBD2 might be the D (6 bases). CDR3 sequence reads: CASDGGDTQYF. DNA of the CDR3: TGTGCCAGCGACGGGGGAGATACGCAGTATTTT.